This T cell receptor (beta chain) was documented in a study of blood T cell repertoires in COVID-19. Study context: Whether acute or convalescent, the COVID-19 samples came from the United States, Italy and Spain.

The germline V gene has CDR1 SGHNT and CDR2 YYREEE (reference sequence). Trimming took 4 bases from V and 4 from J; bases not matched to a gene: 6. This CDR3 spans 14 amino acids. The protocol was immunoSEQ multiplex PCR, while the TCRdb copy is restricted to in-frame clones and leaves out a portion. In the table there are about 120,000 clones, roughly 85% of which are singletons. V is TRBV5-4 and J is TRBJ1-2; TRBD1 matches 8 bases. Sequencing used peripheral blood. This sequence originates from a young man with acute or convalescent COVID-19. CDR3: CASSHGTGVYGYTF. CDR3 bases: TGTGCCAGCAGCCACGGGACAGGAGTCTATGGCTACACCTTC.